The present T cell receptor (beta chain) was sequenced within a study of cytomegalovirus exposure and HLA in healthy donors. The CDR3 length is 18 residues. The V gene end was trimmed by 2 bases and the J gene end by 2 bases; junction bases not matched to a gene: 12. CDR1 and CDR2 (germline): LGHNA, YNFKEQ. The PCR contained 60 Vbeta and 13 Jbeta primers. Here immunoSEQ multiplex PCR was the method, and the copy in TCRdb shows in-frame clones only, minus some. The table has 200,000 or so clones, approximately 80% seen once. Concerning this clone: The antigen is not known.

Study-wide results and limits: It is likely that the observed cluster of highly shared sequence variants was a sequencing artifact. According to the study, 180 or so TCR beta chains were cytomegalovirus-associated.

Sample: PBMCs. V usage is TRBV4-2 and J usage is TRBJ2-5; 9 nucleotides align to TRBD2. The clonotype originates from a woman in her 30s in good health and CMV-seropositive. CDR3: CASSQSGRGGTTQETQYF. The CDR3 DNA reads TGTGCCAGCAGCCAAAGTGGGCGGGGGGGAACGACGCAAGAGACCCAGTACTTC.